These 23 T cell receptor beta chains originate from one sample sequenced in a study of cytomegalovirus exposure and HLA in healthy donors. Amplification used 60 Vbeta primers and 13 Jbeta primers. Repertoires were generated with immunoSEQ multiplex PCR, while TCRdb's copy carries only in-frame clones and drops some. The sample yields about 130,000 clones, 80% to 90% seen once. The specimen was PBMCs. These receptors were taken from a woman aged 30 to 39 in good health and CMV-seronegative.

With respect to this clone: Germline is not matched at one junction end, which may reflect a read error. The J gene is TRBJ1-2, the V gene TRBV7-2, with a tentative D call TRBD1 (6 bases). The CDR3 contains 14 residues. Germline V gene sequence: CDR1 SGHTA, CDR2 FQGNSA. CDR3 loop: CASSLEPGDYGYTF. As DNA, the CDR3 is TGTGCCAGCAGTTTAGAACCAGGGGACTATGGCTACACCTTC.

The chain recombines TRBV30 with TRBJ2-7; possibly TRBD2 for D (6 bases). V lost 1 base and J lost 0, with 13 bases in between. The germline V gene has CDR1 GTSNPN and CDR2 SVGIG (reference sequence). CDR3 size: 15 residues. The CDR3 protein is CAWSGVADTSYEQYF. The CDR3 nucleotides are TGTGCCTGGAGTGGGGTAGCGGATACCTCCTACGAGCAGTACTTC.

V and J are TRBV29-1 and TRBJ2-1, with 9 bases fitting TRBD1. The CDR3 contains 14 residues. The germline gives CDR1 SQVTM, CDR2 ANQGSEA. With 5 bases clipped from V and 4 bases from J, the junction kept 6 bases outside the gene matches. CDR3 sequence (DNA): TGCAGCGTTAAACGGACAGGGGTATACAATGAGCAGTTCTTC. Translation: CSVKRTGVYNEQFF.

The rearrangement uses TRBV11-3 and TRBJ2-2, with D possibly TRBD2 on 6 matching bases. The CDR3 loop spans 13 amino acids. In germline, CDR1 is SGHNT, CDR2 YENEEA. Trimming removed 4 bases at V and 7 bases at J, with 10 bases between. CDR3 bases: TGTGCCAGCAGCTCACTAGCTAACGGGGAGCTGTTTTTT. Amino acids: CASSSLANGELFF.

The V call is TRBV2, the J call TRBJ2-5; 9 nucleotides agree with TRBD2. Per germline, CDR1 SNHLY and CDR2 FYNNEI. The CDR3 sequence is 19 residues long. With V trimmed by 3 bases and J by 7 bases, 21 bases remained unmatched. CDR3 residues: CASSEFSTVAGGQDGTQYF. The CDR3 region has the DNA TGTGCCAGCAGTGAGTTTTCGACTGTCGCGGGAGGGCAAGATGGGACCCAGTACTTC.

The chain recombines TRBV28 with TRBJ1-2; D is possibly TRBD1 (6 bases). CDR3 length equals 17 residues. Germline assignment: CDR1 MDHEN and CDR2 SYDVKM. The germline V and J ends were trimmed by 4 bases and 4 bases, with 22 bases remaining between them. The CDR3 loop reads CASSSPPDRFGPYGYTF. The DNA for the CDR3 is TGTGCCAGCAGTTCGCCTCCGGACAGATTTGGGCCCTATGGCTACACCTTC.

This clone came up once. In DNA form, the CDR3 reads TGTGCCAGTAGTCTGGCTGAGCAGTTCTTC. Its protein is CASSLAEQFF. The gene calls are TRBV25-1 and TRBJ2-1; D is unresolved. CDR3 length: 10 residues. CDR1 and CDR2 (germline): MGHDK, SYGVNS. Trimming took off 9 bases at V and 9 bases at J, with 9 bases between the two ends.

V is TRBV6-5 and J is TRBJ1-2; 7 bases align to TRBD1. Germline V CDR1 and CDR2: MNHEY, SVGAGI. The CDR3 length is 13 residues. J gave up 8 bases and V 7 bases, and 10 bases lay outside the gene matches. This CDR3 reads CASISTGALGYTF. In DNA form, the CDR3 reads TGTGCCAGCATTTCTACAGGGGCTCTCGGCTACACCTTC.

V and J are TRBV19 and TRBJ2-2; 9 nucleotides agree with TRBD1. CDR1 LNHDA and CDR2 SQIVND come from the germline V gene (reference sequence). Losses at the gene ends were 10 bases for V and 9 bases for J; bases not matched to a gene: 6. The CDR3 extends over 12 amino acids. The CDR3 DNA sequence: TGTGCCACCGGACAGGGGACCAGGGAGCTGTTTTTT. Its translation is CATGQGTRELFF.

J is TRBJ1-2 and V is TRBV2; TRBD1 matches 9 bases. The junction had 9 bases not matched to a gene; V was cut back by 8 bases and J by 5 bases. CDR3 length equals 14 residues. From germline, CDR1 is SNHLY and CDR2 FYNNEI. As DNA, the CDR3 is TGTGCCAGCGCAGCAGGGACAGGGACTTATGGCTACACCTTC. Protein sequence: CASAAGTGTYGYTF.

The J gene is TRBJ2-3, the V gene TRBV13; 9 nucleotides line up with TRBD2. The CDR3 runs 15 residues. V lost 5 bases and J lost 3; bases outside the gene matches: 6. Germline CDR1 and CDR2: PRHDT and FYEKMQ (reference sequence). The CDR3 nucleotides are TGTGCCAGCAGCGGGGATAGCGGGAGTACAGATACGCAGTATTTT. Its protein is CASSGDSGSTDTQYF. Full variable domain (remainder filled in from reference TRBV13 and TRBJ2-3): AAGVIQSPRHLIKEKRETATLKCYPIPRHDTVYWYQQGPGQDPQFLISFYEKMQSDKGSIPDRFSAQQFSDYHSELNMSSLELGDSALYFCASSGDSGSTDTQYFGPGTRLTVL.

The rearrangement uses TRBV25-1 and TRBJ1-2; 8 bases fit TRBD1. Germline CDR1 is MGHDK and CDR2 is SYGVNS. The CDR3 has 15 amino acids. The trim removed 3 bases at V and 3 bases at J, leaving 6 bases unmatched. CDR3 in amino acids: CASSDRQGSHYGYTF. CDR3 nucleotides: TGTGCCAGCAGTGACCGACAGGGGAGTCACTATGGCTACACCTTC.

The gene calls are TRBV11-1 and TRBJ2-3, with a weak D call TRBD2 (6 bases). The length of the CDR3 is 16 residues. Trimming removed 2 bases at V and 0 bases at J, with 12 bases between. Per germline, CDR1 SGHAT and CDR2 FQDESV (reference sequence). This CDR3 reads CASSLPRDFSTDTQYF. The CDR3 DNA reads TGTGCCAGCAGCTTACCCCGGGACTTCAGCACAGATACGCAGTATTTT.

The chain recombines TRBV11-3 with TRBJ1-1; D is unresolved. The CDR3 runs to 13 residues. Germline lookup yields CDR1 SGHNT and CDR2 YENEEA. V lost 6 bases to trimming and J lost 3 bases, with 11 bases between them. CDR3 loop: CASRDHADTEAFF. As DNA, the CDR3 is TGTGCCAGCAGGGATCACGCGGACACTGAAGCTTTCTTT.

About this clone: The CDR3 does not close with the conserved phenylalanine or tryptophan, likely indicating a read error. This chain uses TRBV2 with TRBJ1-2; no clear D gene. With 0 bases removed from V and 7 bases from J, the gap between germline ends came to 12 bases. Germline assignment: CDR1 SNHLY and CDR2 FYNNEI. There are 14 residues in the CDR3. The CDR3 nucleotides read TGTGCCAGCAGTGAAGCGCTTCAAGCGGGTGGCTACACCCTC. Translating it yields CASSEALQAGGYTL.

V gene TRBV4-2 combines with J gene TRBJ2-2; D is possibly TRBD2 (5 bases). The CDR3 covers 17 residues. Germline V gene lookup returns CDR1 LGHNA and CDR2 YNFKEQ. Deletions cut 0 bases from V and 6 bases from J, with 17 bases between. CDR3 nucleotide sequence: TGTGCCAGCAGCCAAGACCGATCTGGGAGTCGGGCCGGGGAGCTGTTTTTT. Protein sequence: CASSQDRSGSRAGELFF.

The V gene is TRBV25-1, the J gene TRBJ2-5, with TRBD1 matching 7 bases. V gave up 6 bases and J gave up 7 bases; unmatched junction bases: 14. The CDR3 consists of 15 residues. Germline CDR1 MGHDK, CDR2 SYGVNS. The chain's CDR3 is CASRLTGIRDVTQYF. CDR3 nucleotide sequence: TGTGCCAGCAGATTGACAGGGATAAGAGATGTGACCCAGTACTTC.

The gene calls are TRBV5-1 and TRBJ2-6; a weak D match, TRBD1 (6 bases). The length of the CDR3 is 16 residues. Germline loops: CDR1 SGHRS, CDR2 YFSETQ. Between the trimmed V and J ends, which lost 4 bases and 4 bases, there was a span of 15 bases. The CDR3 sequence: CASSPSPGAGANVLTF. CDR3 bases: TGCGCCAGCAGCCCTAGTCCAGGGGCCGGGGCCAACGTCCTGACTTTC.

Only a few counts were recorded for this clone. This chain joins TRBV5-1 and TRBJ2-5; 14 bases are shared with TRBD2. Unmatched junction bases numbered 9, after V lost 0 bases and J lost 5 bases. In germline, CDR1 is SGHRS, CDR2 YFSETQ. The CDR3 runs to 18 residues. The CDR3 is CASSLAVGLAGGGETQYF. CDR3 coding DNA: TGCGCCAGCAGCTTGGCTGTTGGACTAGCGGGAGGTGGGGAGACCCAGTACTTC. Drawing the rest from reference TRBV5-1 and TRBJ2-5, the complete variable domain is KAGVTQTPRYLIKTRGQQVTLSCSPISGHRSVSWYQQTPGQGLQFLFEYFSETQRNKGNFPGRFSGRQFSNSRSEMNVSTLELGDSALYLCASSLAVGLAGGGETQYFGPGTRLLVL.

The V call is TRBV29-1, the J call TRBJ2-5, with 12 bases lining up with TRBD2. The J call is uncertain, as TRBJ2-7 better fits the DNA end. The CDR3 sequence is 17 residues long. Per germline, CDR1 SQVTM and CDR2 ANQGSEA. For the CDR3, the DNA is TGCAGCGTGGCCGGACTAGCGGGAAGTCTAATCACCTACGAGCAGTACTTC. Encoded protein: CSVAGLAGSLITYEQYF.

This chain connects TRBV2 to TRBJ2-1, with unresolved D. V lost 5 bases to trimming and J lost 0 bases, with 8 bases between them. There are 14 residues in the CDR3. Germline CDR1 is SNHLY and CDR2 is FYNNEI. The CDR3 sequence: CASSWSSSYNEQFF. CDR3 in DNA: TGTGCCAGCAGTTGGTCCAGCTCCTACAATGAGCAGTTCTTC.

The chain combines TRBV18 with TRBJ1-1, with 7 bases aligning to TRBD1. This CDR3 region has 16 residues. CDR1 is KGHSH and CDR2 is LQKENI in the germline V gene. Unmatched junction bases numbered 11, after V lost 2 bases and J lost 5 bases. The CDR3 bases are TGTGCCAGCTCACCAGGGAGAGGGGGCGCGTGGACTGAAGCTTTCTTT. Translating it yields CASSPGRGGAWTEAFF. The variable domain in full, with the rest retrieved from reference TRBV18 and TRBJ1-1, is NAGVMQNPRHLVRRRGQEARLRCSPMKGHSHVYWYRQLPEEGLKFMVYLQKENIIDESGMPKERFSAEFPKEGPSILRIQQVVRGDSAAYFCASSPGRGGAWTEAFFGQGTRLTVV.

The gene calls are TRBV11-2 and TRBJ1-4, with D perhaps TRBD1 (5 bases). Germline V gene sequence: CDR1 SGHAT, CDR2 FQNNGV. The CDR3 has 15 residues. V was clipped by 1 base and J by 1 base, with 7 bases between them. This CDR3 reads CASSLGQGTNEKLFF. The DNA for the CDR3 is TGTGCCAGCAGCTTAGGTCAGGGAACTAATGAAAAACTGTTTTTT.